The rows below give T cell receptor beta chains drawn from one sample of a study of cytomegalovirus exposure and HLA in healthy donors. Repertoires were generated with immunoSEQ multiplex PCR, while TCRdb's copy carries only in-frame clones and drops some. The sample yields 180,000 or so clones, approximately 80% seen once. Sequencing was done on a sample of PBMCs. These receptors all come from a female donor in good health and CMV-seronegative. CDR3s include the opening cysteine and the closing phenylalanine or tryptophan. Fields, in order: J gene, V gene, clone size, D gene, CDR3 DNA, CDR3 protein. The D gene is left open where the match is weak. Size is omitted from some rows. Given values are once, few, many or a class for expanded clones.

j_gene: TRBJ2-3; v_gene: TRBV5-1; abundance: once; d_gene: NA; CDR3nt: TGCGCCAGCAGCTTGCAGGAAACAGATACGCAGTATTTT; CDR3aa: CASSLQETDTQYF
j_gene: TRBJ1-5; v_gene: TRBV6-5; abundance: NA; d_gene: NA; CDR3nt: TGTGCCAGCAGTTACTCGATTGGGGCTAATCAGCCCCAGCATTTT; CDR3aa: CASSYSIGANQPQHF
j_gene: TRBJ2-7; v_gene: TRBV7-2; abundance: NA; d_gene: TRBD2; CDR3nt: TGTGCCAGCAGCTTAGCGCCTAGCGGTAGGGCCTACGAGCAGTACTTC; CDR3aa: CASSLAPSGRAYEQYF
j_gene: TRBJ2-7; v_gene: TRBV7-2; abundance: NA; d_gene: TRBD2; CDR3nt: TGTGCCAGCAGCTTAGGCGGGGGAATTAATTACGAGCAGTACTTC; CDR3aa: CASSLGGGINYEQYF
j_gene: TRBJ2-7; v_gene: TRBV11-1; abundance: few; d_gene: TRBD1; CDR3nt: TGTGCCAGCAGCTTCGGGACAGGGACCTTCTACGAGCAGTACTTC; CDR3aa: CASSFGTGTFYEQYF
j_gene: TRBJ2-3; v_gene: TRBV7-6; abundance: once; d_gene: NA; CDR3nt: TGTGCCAGCAGCCCCCCTTACGGCGGGACTGGAACAGATACGCAGTATTTT; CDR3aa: CASSPPYGGTGTDTQYF
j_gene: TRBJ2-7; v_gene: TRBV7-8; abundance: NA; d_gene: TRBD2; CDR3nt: TGTGCCAGCAGGAAGACTAGCGGGAGGCTCTACGAGCAGTACTTC; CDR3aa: CASRKTSGRLYEQYF
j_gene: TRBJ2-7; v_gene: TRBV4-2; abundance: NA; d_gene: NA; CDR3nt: TGTGCCAGCAGCCAAGATGAAGCGAGGCGTTACGAGCAGTACTTC; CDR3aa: CASSQDEARRYEQYF
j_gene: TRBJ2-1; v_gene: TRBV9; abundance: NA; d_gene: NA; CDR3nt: TGTGCCAGCAGCGTAAGGTCCGGGAACAATGAGCAGTTCTTC; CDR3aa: CASSVRSGNNEQFF
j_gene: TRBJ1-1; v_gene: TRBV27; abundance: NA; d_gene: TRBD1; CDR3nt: TGTGCCAGCAGTTTCTTGACAGGGGGCAGGGGAGCTTTCTTT; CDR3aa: CASSFLTGGRGAFF
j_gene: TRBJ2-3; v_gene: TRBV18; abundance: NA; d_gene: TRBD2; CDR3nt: TGTGCCAGCTCATCATTAGCGGGCAGGGTAGATACGCAGTATTTT; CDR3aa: CASSSLAGRVDTQYF
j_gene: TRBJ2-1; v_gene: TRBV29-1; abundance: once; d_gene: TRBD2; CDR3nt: TGCAGCGTTGATGGGGGGAGGGCCATCAATGAGCAGTTCTTC; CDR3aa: CSVDGGRAINEQFF
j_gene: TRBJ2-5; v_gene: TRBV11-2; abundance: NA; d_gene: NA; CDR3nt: TGTGCCAGCAGCCCTAGCCAAGAGACCCAGTACTTC; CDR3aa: CASSPSQETQYF
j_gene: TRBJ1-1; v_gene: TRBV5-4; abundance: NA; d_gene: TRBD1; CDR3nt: TGTGCCAGCAGGATGACAGGGGCCATGAACACTGAAGCTTTCTTT; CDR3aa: CASRMTGAMNTEAFF
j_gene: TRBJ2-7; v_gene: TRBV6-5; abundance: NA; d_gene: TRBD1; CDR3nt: TGTGCCAGCAGTTGGACAGGGGGCCCCCACGAGCAGTACTTC; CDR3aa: CASSWTGGPHEQYF
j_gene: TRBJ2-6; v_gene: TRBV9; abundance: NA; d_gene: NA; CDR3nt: TGTGCCAGCAGCGTGTCCCCCTCTGGGGCCAACGGCCTGACTTTC; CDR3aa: CASSVSPSGANGLTF
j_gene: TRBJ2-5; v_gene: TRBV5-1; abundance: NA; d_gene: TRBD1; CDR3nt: TGCGCCAGCAGCTTGCAAGTGACAGGGGGCACGGAGACCCAGTACTTC; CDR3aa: CASSLQVTGGTETQYF
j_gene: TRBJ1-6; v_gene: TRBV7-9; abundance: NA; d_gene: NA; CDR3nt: TGTGCCAGCAGCTTGGTATCCAGGGATTCACCCCTCCACTTT; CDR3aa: CASSLVSRDSPLHF
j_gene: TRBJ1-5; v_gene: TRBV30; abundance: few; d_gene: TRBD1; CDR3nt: TGTGCCTGGAGTACAGGGGGGTATAGCAATCAGCCCCAGCATTTT; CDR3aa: CAWSTGGYSNQPQHF
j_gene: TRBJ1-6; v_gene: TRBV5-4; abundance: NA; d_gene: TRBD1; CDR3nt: TGTGCCAGCAGCGTGGGACAGGGCGGTTCACCCCTCCACTTT; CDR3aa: CASSVGQGGSPLHF
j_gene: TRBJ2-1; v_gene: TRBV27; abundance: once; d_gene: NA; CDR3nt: TGTGCCAGCAGTTTACCGGGGAATGAGCAGTTCTTC; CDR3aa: CASSLPGNEQFF
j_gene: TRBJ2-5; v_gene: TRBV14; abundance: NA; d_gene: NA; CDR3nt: TGTGCCAGCAGCCAAGCAGAACAGACCCAGTACTTC; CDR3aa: CASSQAEQTQYF
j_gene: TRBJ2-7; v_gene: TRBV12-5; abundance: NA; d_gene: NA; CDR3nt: TGTGCTAGTGGTTTATCACGGGGGAACAGGGAGGGAGAGGGGGAGCAGTACTTC; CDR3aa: CASGLSRGNREGEGEQYF
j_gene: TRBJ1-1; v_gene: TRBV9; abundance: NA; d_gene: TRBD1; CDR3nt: TGTGCCGGGGGACAGGGGGCCAGCACTGAAGCTTTCTTT; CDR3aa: CAGGQGASTEAFF
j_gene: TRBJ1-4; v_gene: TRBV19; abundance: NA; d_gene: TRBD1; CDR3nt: TGTGCCAGTAGCGAGGCTACAGGGGGCGATCTGAGCCGTGAAAAACTGTTTTTT; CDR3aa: CASSEATGGDLSREKLFF
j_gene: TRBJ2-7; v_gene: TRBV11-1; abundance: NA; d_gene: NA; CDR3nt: TGTGCCAGCAGCTTAGAGGGGGCCTACGAGCAGTACTTC; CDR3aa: CASSLEGAYEQYF
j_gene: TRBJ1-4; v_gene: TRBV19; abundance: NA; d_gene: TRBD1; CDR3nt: TGTGCCAGTAGTCCCCTCCCGGGACAGAGGAATGAAAAACTGTTTTTT; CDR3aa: CASSPLPGQRNEKLFF
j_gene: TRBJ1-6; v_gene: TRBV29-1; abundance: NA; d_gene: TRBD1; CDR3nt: TGCAGCGTTCTGACAGGGGGCCTTCTCCACTTT; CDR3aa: CSVLTGGLLHF
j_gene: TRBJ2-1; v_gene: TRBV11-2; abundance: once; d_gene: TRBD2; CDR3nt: TGTGCCAGCAGCTTCATTGGGACTAGCGGCTACAATGAGCAGTTCTTC; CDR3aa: CASSFIGTSGYNEQFF
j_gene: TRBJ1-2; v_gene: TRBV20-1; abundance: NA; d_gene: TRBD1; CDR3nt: TGCAGTGCCACAGGGGTAGGTGGCTACACCTTC; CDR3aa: CSATGVGGYTF
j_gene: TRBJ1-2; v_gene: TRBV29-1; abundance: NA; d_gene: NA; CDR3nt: TGCAGCTCTGGGGAACCGGGATCCTATGGCTACACCTTC; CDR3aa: CSSGEPGSYGYTF
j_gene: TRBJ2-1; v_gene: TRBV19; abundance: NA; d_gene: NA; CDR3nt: TGTGCCAGTAGTCGACAGGTTCAAATCACCTACAATGAGCAGTTCTTC; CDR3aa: CASSRQVQITYNEQFF
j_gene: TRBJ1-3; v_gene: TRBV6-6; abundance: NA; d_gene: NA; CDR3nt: TGTGCCAGCAGTTACCTTACAGGTACCGGAAACACCATATATTTT; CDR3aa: CASSYLTGTGNTIYF
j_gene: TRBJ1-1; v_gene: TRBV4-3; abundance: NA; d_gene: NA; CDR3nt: TGCGCCAGCAGCCCGACCAGGGTCGGAATGAACACTGAAGCTTTCTTT; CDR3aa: CASSPTRVGMNTEAFF
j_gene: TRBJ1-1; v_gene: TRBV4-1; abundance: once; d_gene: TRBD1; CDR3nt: TGCGCCAGCAGCCAAGATCGGGGCAGGGGGAGCACTGAAGCTTTCTTT; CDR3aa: CASSQDRGRGSTEAFF
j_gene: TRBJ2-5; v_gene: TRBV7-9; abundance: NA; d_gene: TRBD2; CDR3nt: TGTGCCAGCGGCTTAGCCCTACTAGCGGGAGGATCAGAGACCCAGTACTTC; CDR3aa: CASGLALLAGGSETQYF
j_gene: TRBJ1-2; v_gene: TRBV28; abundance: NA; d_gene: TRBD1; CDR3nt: TGTGCCAGCAGCAGACCGACAGGACAGGGTGGTAAGATAACCTTC; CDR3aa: CASSRPTGQGGKITF
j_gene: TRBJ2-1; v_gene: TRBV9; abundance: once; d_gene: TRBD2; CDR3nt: TGTGCCAGCAGCGTACGACCCCTAGCGGACACCCGCAATGAGCAGTTCTTC; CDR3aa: CASSVRPLADTRNEQFF